This entry is about one T cell receptor (beta chain). The data originate from a study of blood T cell repertoires in COVID-19. About the study: Material from acute and convalescent COVID-19 was sourced from the United States, Italy and Spain. The analysed material was cDNA or gDNA that came from T cells, B-cell-depleted T cells, or PBMCs.

V dropped 6 bases and J dropped 0; count of bases not matched to a gene: 7. The germline gives CDR1 ENHRY, CDR2 SYGVKD. The CDR3 contains 16 residues. The authors' processing: How many nucleated cells were present was estimated from reference gene primer amplification. Profiled with immunoSEQ multiplex PCR; TCRdb holds only in-frame clones, not every one. The V and J calls and the clone size are those of that table, but D and trimming were determined from the DNA. The sample has over 110,000 clones; around 88% are singletons. The sequence was collected from a human donor in a cohort sampled during active COVID-19. The chain combines TRBV10-3 with TRBJ2-3; 9 nucleotides agree with TRBD1. Input material: peripheral blood. The chain's CDR3 is CAIRDRGHPSTDTQYF. The CDR3 DNA is TGTGCCATCAGGGACAGGGGCCACCCTAGCACAGATACGCAGTATTTT.